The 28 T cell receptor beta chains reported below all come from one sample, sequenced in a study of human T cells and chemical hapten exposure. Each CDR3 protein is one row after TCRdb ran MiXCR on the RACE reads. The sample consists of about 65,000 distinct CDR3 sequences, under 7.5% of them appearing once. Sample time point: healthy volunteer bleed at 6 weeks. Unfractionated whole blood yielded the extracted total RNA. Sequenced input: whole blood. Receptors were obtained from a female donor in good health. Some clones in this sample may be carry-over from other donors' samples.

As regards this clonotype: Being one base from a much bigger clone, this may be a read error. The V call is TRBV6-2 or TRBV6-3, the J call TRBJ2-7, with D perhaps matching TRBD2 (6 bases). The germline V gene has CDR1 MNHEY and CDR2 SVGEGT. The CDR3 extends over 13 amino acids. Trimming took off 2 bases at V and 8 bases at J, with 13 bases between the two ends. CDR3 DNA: TGTGCCAGCAGTTACGGGAGGTCCCGCAAGCAGTACTTC. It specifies CASSYGRSRKQYF.

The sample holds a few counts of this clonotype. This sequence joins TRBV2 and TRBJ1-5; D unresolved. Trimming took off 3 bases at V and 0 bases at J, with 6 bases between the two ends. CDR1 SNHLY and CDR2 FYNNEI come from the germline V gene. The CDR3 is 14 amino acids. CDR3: CASSDRLSNQPQHF. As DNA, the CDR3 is TGTGCCAGCAGTGACAGACTTAGCAATCAGCCCCAGCATTTT.

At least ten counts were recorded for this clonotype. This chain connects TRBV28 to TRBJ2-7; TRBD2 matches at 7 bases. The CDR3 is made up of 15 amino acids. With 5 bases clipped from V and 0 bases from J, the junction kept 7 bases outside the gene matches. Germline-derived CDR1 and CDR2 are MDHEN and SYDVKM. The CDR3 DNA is TGTGCCAGCAGTGGTAGCGGGTTCATCTCCTACGAGCAGTACTTC. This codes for CASSGSGFISYEQYF.

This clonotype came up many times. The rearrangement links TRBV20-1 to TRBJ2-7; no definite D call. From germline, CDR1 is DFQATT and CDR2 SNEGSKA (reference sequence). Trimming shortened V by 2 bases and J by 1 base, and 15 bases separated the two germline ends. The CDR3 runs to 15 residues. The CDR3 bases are TGCAGTGCTAGAAGTCCCACGACCCGGTCCTACGAGCAGTACTTC. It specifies CSARSPTTRSYEQYF.

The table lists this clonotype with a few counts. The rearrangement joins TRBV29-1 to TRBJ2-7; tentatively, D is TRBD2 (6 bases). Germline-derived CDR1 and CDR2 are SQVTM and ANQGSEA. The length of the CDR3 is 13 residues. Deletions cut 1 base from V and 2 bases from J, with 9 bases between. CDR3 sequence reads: CSVEGGDPYEQYF. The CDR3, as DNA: TGCAGCGTTGAAGGGGGGGACCCCTACGAGCAGTACTTC.

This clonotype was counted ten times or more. This CDR3 is CASSLPGPYEQYF. CDR3 nucleotide sequence: TGTGCCAGCAGTTTACCCGGACCCTACGAGCAGTACTTC. This rearrangement joins TRBV28 to TRBJ2-7, with no clear D. In germline, CDR1 is MDHEN, CDR2 SYDVKM. This CDR3 comprises 13 residues. V was clipped by 2 bases and J by 2 bases, with 7 bases between them.

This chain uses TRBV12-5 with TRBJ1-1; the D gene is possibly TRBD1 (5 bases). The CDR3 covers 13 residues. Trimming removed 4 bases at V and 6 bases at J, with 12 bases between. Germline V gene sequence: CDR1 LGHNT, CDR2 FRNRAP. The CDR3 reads CASGSTDSAEAFF. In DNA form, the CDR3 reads TGTGCTAGTGGTTCAACTGACAGCGCTGAAGCTTTCTTT. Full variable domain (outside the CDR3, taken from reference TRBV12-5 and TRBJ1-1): DARVTQTPRHKVTEMGQEVTMRCQPILGHNTVFWYRQTMMQGLELLAYFRNRAPLDDSGMPKDRFSAEMPDATLATLKIQPSEPRDSAVYFCASGSTDSAEAFFGQGTRLTVV.

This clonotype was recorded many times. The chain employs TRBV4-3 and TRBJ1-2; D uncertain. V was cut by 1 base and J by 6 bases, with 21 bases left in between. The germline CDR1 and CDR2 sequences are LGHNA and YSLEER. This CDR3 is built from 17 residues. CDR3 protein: CASSQGSLGNRDHGYTF. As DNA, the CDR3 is TGCGCCAGCAGCCAAGGATCCCTGGGGAACAGAGACCATGGCTACACCTTC.

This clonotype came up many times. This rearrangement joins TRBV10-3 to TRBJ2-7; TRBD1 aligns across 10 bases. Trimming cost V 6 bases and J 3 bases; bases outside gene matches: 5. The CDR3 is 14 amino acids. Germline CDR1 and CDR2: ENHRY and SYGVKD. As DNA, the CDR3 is TGTGCCATCAGCGGCGACAGGGGGCTCTACGAGCAGTACTTC. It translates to CAISGDRGLYEQYF.

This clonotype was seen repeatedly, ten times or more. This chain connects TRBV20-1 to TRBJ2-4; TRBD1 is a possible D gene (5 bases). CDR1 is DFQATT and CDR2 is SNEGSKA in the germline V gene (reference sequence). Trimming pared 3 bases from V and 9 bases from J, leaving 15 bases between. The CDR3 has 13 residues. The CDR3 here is CSASATGKGIQYF. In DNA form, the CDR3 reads TGCAGTGCTAGTGCCACAGGAAAGGGCATTCAGTACTTC.

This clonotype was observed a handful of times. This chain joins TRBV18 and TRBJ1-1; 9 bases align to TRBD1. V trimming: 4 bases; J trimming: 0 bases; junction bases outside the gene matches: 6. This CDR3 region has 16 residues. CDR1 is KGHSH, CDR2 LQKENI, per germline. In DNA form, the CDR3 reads TGTGCCAGCTCACACAGGGGGCAGGAACTGAACACTGAAGCTTTCTTT. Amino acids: CASSHRGQELNTEAFF.

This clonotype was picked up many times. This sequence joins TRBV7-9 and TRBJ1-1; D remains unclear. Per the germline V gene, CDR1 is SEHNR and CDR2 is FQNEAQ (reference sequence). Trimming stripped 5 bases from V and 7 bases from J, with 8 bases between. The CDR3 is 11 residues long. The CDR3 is CASSRGNEAFF. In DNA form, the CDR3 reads TGTGCCAGCAGCCGAGGGAATGAAGCTTTCTTT.

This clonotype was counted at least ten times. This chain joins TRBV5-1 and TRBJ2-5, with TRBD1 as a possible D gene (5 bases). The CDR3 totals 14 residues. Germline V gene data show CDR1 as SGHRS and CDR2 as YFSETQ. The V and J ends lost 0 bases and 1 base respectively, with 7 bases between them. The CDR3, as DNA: TGCGCCAGCAGCTTGGGGGGCATCCAAGAGACCCAGTACTTC. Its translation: CASSLGGIQETQYF.

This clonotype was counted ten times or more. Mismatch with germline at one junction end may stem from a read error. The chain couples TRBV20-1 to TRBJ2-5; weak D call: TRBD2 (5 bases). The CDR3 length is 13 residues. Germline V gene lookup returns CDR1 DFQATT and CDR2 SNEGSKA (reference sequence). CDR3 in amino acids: CSARGIAQETQYF. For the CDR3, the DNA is TGCAGTGCGAGAGGGATCGCGCAAGAGACCCAGTACTTC.

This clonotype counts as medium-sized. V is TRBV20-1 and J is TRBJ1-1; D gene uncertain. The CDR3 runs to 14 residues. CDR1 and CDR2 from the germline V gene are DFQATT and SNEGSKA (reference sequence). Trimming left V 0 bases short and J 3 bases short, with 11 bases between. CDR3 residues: CSAREPNRDTEAFF. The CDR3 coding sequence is TGCAGTGCTAGAGAGCCGAATCGGGACACTGAAGCTTTCTTT.

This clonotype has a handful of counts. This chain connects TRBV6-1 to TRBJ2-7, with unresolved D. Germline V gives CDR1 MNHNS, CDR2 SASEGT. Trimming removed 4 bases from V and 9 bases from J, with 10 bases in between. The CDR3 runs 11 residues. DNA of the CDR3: TGTGCCAGCAGTGGGAGCAGGTCGCAGTACTTC. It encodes CASSGSRSQYF.

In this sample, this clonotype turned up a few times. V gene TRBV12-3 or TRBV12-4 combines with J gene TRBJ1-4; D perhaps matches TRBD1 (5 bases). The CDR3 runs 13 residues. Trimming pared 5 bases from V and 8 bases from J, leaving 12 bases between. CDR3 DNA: TGTGCCAGCAGTAACGGGGAGGGGGAAAAACTGTTTTTT. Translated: CASSNGEGEKLFF.

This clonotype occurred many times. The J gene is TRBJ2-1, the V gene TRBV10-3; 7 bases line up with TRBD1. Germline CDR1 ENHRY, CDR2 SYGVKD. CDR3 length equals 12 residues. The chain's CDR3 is CVSRGNRNEQFF. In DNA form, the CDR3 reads TGTGTCTCCAGGGGGAATCGGAATGAGCAGTTCTTC.

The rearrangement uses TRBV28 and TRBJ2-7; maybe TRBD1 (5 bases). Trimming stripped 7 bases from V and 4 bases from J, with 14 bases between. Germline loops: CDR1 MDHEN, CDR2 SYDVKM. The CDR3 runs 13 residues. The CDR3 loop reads CASTTVGPYEQYF. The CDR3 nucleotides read TGTGCCAGCACCACCGTGGGGCCTTACGAGCAGTACTTC.

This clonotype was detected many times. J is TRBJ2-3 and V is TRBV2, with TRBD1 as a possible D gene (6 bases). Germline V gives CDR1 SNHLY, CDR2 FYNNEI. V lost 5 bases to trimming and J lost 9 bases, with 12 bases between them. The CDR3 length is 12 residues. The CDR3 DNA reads TGTGCCAGCAGTATGGACAGTCGCACGCAGTATTTT. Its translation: CASSMDSRTQYF.

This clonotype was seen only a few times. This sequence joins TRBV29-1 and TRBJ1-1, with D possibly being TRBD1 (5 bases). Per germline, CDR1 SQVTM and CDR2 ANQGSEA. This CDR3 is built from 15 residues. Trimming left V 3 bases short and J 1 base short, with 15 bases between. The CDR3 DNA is TGCAGCGTTGACGTCCTGGGACGGGAGAACACTGAAGCTTTCTTT. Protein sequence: CSVDVLGRENTEAFF.

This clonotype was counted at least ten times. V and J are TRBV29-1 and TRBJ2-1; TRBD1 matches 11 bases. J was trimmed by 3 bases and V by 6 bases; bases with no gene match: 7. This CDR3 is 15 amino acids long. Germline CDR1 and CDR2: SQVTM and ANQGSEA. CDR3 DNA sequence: TGCAGCGTAGAAACCGGGACAGGGGGCTACAATGAGCAGTTCTTC. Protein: CSVETGTGGYNEQFF.

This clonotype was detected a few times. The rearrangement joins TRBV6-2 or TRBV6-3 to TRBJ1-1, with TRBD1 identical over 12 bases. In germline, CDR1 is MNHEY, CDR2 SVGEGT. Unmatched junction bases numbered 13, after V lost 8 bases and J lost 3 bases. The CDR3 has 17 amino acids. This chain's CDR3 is CASLLGQGAPGDTEAFF. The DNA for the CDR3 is TGTGCCAGCCTACTGGGACAGGGGGCGCCGGGAGACACTGAAGCTTTCTTT.

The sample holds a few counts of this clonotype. CDR3: CASSPGTASYNEQFF. The CDR3 nucleotides read TGTGCCAGCAGTCCCGGGACAGCCTCCTACAATGAGCAGTTCTTC. This chain links TRBV28 with TRBJ2-1, with 7 bases aligning to TRBD1. CDR1 is MDHEN and CDR2 is SYDVKM in the germline V gene. The J segment lost 0 bases and the V segment lost 5 bases, leaving 4 bases of the junction unmatched. This CDR3 has 15 residues.

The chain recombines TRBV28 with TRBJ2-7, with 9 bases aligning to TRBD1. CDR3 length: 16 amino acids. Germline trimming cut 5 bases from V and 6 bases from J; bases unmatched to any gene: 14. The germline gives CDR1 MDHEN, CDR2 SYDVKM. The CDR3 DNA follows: TGTGCCAGCAGTCCCTCCTCGGGGACAGGGATCAGCGAGCAGTACTTC. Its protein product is CASSPSSGTGISEQYF.

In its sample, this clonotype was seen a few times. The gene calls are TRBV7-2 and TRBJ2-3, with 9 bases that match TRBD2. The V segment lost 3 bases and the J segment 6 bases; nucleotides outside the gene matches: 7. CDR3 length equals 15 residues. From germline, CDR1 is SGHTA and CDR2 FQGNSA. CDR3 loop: CASSLTSGGWDTQYF. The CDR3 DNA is TGTGCCAGCAGCTTGACTAGCGGCGGCTGGGATACGCAGTATTTT.

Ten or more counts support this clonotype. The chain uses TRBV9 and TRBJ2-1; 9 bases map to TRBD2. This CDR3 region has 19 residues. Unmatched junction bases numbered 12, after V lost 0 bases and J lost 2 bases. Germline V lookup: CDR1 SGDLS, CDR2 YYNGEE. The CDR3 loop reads CASSVAPSGIGGTYNEQFF. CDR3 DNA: TGTGCCAGCAGCGTAGCCCCTAGCGGGATCGGAGGGACCTACAATGAGCAGTTCTTC. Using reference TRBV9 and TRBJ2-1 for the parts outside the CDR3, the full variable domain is DSGVTQTPKHLITATGQRVTLRCSPRSGDLSVYWYQQSLDQGLQFLIQYYNGEERAKGNILERFSAQQFPDLHSELNLSSLELGDSALYFCASSVAPSGIGGTYNEQFFGPGTRLTVL.

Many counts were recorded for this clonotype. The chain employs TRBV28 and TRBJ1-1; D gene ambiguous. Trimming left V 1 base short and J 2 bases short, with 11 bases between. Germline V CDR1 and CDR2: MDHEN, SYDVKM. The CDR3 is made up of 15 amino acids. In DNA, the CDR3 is TGTGCCAGCAGTTTATCCAGTACTATCAACACTGAAGCTTTCTTT. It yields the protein CASSLSSTINTEAFF.